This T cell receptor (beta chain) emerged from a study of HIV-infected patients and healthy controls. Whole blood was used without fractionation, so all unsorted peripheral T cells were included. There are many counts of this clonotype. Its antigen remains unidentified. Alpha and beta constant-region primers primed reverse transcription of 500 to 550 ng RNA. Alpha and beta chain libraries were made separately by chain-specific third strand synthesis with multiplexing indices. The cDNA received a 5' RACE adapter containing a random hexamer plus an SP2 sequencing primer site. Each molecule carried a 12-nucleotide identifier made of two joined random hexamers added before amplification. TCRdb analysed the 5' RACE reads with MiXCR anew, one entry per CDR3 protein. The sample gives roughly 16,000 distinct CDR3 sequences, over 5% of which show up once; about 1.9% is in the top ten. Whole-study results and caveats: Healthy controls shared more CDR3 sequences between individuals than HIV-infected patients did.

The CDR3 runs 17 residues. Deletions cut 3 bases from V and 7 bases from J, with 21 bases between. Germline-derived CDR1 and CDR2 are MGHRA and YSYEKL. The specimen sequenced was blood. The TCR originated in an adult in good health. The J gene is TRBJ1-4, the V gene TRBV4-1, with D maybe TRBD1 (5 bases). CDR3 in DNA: TGCGCCAGCAGCCATTTTAAAACAGGCCTCAGCGGTGAAAAACTGTTTTTT. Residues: CASSHFKTGLSGEKLFF.